This T cell receptor (beta chain) was obtained from a study of T cell responses to AZD1222 COVID-19 vaccine. As to this clone: What it binds is not known.

This CDR3 contains 14 residues. V lost 1 base to trimming and J lost 4 bases, with 7 bases between them. The germline V gene has CDR1 LGHNA and CDR2 YSLEER. Assay: immunoSEQ multiplex PCR; the TCRdb copy retains only in-frame clones and omits some. The sample lists around 100,000 clones; around 87% were seen once. Regarding the study as a whole: Most donors were white British and more were female, and clonal diversity was possibly underestimated. Baseline antibody screening turned up just six or seven seropositive AZD1222 recipients.

The genes are TRBV4-3 and TRBJ2-2; D is unclear. The sequencing here drew on peripheral blood, taken on day 0 of MenACWY control vaccination. The receptor was isolated from an adult in good health. CDR3 in DNA: TGCGCCAGCAGCCAAGTCGGCAGCACCGGGGAGCTGTTTTTT. This sequence encodes CASSQVGSTGELFF.